A selection of T cell receptor beta chains follows, all from one sample in a study of a mutant IDH1 vaccine in newly diagnosed glioma. Method: immunoSEQ multiplex PCR; TCRdb's copy keeps in-frame clones and lacks some. In the table there are about 54,000 clones, roughly 80% of which are singletons. The sequences come from PBMCs, collected from a glioma patient treated with radiotherapy, temozolomide or both. These receptors were taken from a man younger than 35 with glioma. Each CDR3 is given with its conserved first and last residue. The order of the fields is clone size, J gene, D gene, V gene, CDR3 protein, CDR3 DNA. The D gene is left open where the match is weak. Only part of the rows carry a size: once, few, many, or a class if the clone is expanded.

>NA|TRBJ2-7|TRBD2|TRBV9
CASSVAGRGRVYEQYF
TGTGCCAGCAGCGTCGCCGGGCGCGGGAGGGTCTACGAGCAGTACTTC
>once|TRBJ1-1|NA|TRBV7-2
CASSLRGLMNTEAFF
TGTGCCAGCAGCTTAAGGGGCCTAATGAACACTGAAGCTTTCTTT
>NA|TRBJ1-6|NA|TRBV4-2
CASSQDSGVGNSPLHF
TGTGCCAGCAGCCAAGATTCGGGGGTGGGGAATTCACCCCTCCACTTT
>NA|TRBJ1-5|NA|TRBV2
CASSARSRNQPQHF
TGTGCCAGCAGTGCCCGGTCCCGCAATCAGCCCCAGCATTTT
>few|TRBJ2-6|NA|TRBV5-4
CASSRGANVLTF
TGTGCCAGCAGCCGGGGAGCCAACGTCCTGACTTTC
>NA|TRBJ2-6|NA|TRBV27
CASRRDGRPSGANVLTF
TGTGCCAGCAGGCGGGACGGGCGACCCTCTGGGGCCAACGTCCTGACTTTC
>NA|TRBJ2-1|TRBD2|TRBV4-1
CASSQVVGRLAGGEQFF
TGCGCCAGCAGCCAAGTAGTAGGCAGACTAGCGGGAGGTGAGCAGTTCTTC
>once|TRBJ2-7|TRBD1|TRBV18
CASSLGTGVYEQYF
TGTGCCAGCTCACTTGGGACAGGGGTGTACGAGCAGTACTTC
>once|TRBJ2-7|TRBD2|TRBV9
CASSPASGTTYEQYF
TGTGCCAGCAGCCCAGCTTCCGGGACTACCTACGAGCAGTACTTC
>once|TRBJ1-1|NA|TRBV7-9
CASSHPSGGAFF
TGTGCCAGCAGCCACCCCAGTGGTGGAGCTTTCTTT
>NA|TRBJ1-1|NA|TRBV27
CASSLVGPQAEAFF
TGTGCCAGCAGTTTAGTCGGTCCCCAGGCTGAAGCTTTCTTT
>NA|TRBJ1-2|TRBD1|TRBV6-6
CASSYWTGGGYTF
TGTGCCAGCAGTTACTGGACAGGGGGTGGCTACACCTTC
>once|TRBJ1-2|NA|TRBV18
CASSPPGDSSGYTF
TGTGCCAGCTCACCGCCTGGCGACAGTAGTGGCTACACCTTC
>NA|TRBJ1-1|NA|TRBV6-5
CASSYDRGGNTEAFF
TGTGCCAGCAGTTATGATAGGGGGGGAAACACTGAAGCTTTCTTT
>NA|TRBJ1-1|NA|TRBV9
CASSVDWGKGGTEAFF
TGTGCCAGCAGCGTAGATTGGGGGAAGGGGGGAACTGAAGCTTTCTTT
>NA|TRBJ1-1|NA|TRBV19
CASCPVARGTTEAFF
TGTGCCAGTTGCCCCGTGGCCAGAGGGACGACTGAAGCTTTCTTT
>NA|TRBJ1-1|NA|TRBV13
CASSLGQVNTEAFF
TGTGCCAGCAGCTTAGGGCAGGTGAACACTGAAGCTTTCTTT
>NA|TRBJ1-2|NA|TRBV2
CASSEAVGANYGYTF
TGTGCCAGCAGTGAAGCGGTAGGGGCCAACTATGGCTACACCTTC
>NA|TRBJ2-7|NA|TRBV4-1
CASSQDRVPGEQYF
TGCGCCAGCAGCCAAGACAGGGTACCAGGGGAGCAGTACTTC
>NA|TRBJ2-7|NA|TRBV21-1
CASERRTSGDFSYEQYF
TGTGCCAGCGAGAGGCGGACTAGCGGGGACTTCTCCTACGAGCAGTACTTC
>NA|TRBJ2-6|NA|TRBV7-9
CASSLVTSGANVLTF
TGTGCCAGCAGCTTAGTAACCTCTGGGGCCAACGTCCTGACTTTC
>once|TRBJ1-2|NA|TRBV13
CASQGHNYGYTF
TGTGCCAGCCAGGGACATAACTATGGCTACACCTTC
>NA|TRBJ2-7|NA|TRBV30
CAWSVEGSGDYEQYF
TGTGCCTGGAGTGTGGAAGGTAGCGGAGACTACGAGCAGTACTTC
>NA|TRBJ1-4|NA|TRBV29-1
CSVEEEGPGLFF
TGCAGCGTTGAAGAAGAAGGCCCGGGGCTGTTTTTT
>NA|TRBJ1-5|NA|TRBV6-5
CASSYSGRAQPQHF
TGTGCCAGCAGTTACTCAGGCAGGGCTCAGCCCCAGCATTTT
>NA|TRBJ2-7|NA|TRBV27
CASSLWGQSREQYF
TGTGCCAGCAGTTTATGGGGGCAGTCTCGGGAGCAGTACTTC
>NA|TRBJ1-1|TRBD1|TRBV10-3
CAISVGQGSNTEAFF
TGTGCCATCAGTGTAGGACAGGGATCGAACACTGAAGCTTTCTTT
>few|TRBJ2-6|TRBD1|TRBV28
CASSTPSGTGPGANVLTF
TGTGCCAGCAGTACCCCGTCCGGGACAGGGCCCGGGGCCAACGTCCTGACTTTC
>NA|TRBJ2-7|NA|TRBV7-6
CASSGLQGYEQYF
TGTGCCAGCAGCGGTTTGCAGGGTTACGAGCAGTACTTC
>NA|TRBJ1-3|NA|TRBV30
CAWSLGSGNTIYF
TGTGCCTGGAGTTTGGGTTCTGGAAACACCATATATTTT
>NA|TRBJ2-7|NA|TRBV5-1
CASSWRENYEQYF
TGCGCCAGCTCCTGGCGGGAAAACTACGAGCAGTACTTC
>NA|TRBJ1-1|NA|TRBV4-3
CASSQEPKRRGGGTEAFF
TGCGCCAGCAGCCAAGAGCCGAAGAGAAGGGGCGGTGGCACTGAAGCTTTCTTT
>few|TRBJ1-1|NA|TRBV29-1
CSVLSRAEAFF
TGCAGCGTTCTCTCACGGGCTGAAGCTTTCTTT
>NA|TRBJ1-5|NA|TRBV11-2
CASSLGRGANQPQHF
TGTGCCAGCAGCTTAGGGCGGGGGGCCAATCAGCCCCAGCATTTT
>NA|TRBJ2-1|NA|TRBV7-7
CASSLTRTMTQFF
TGTGCTAGCAGCCTCACAAGAACAATGACGCAGTTCTTC
>NA|TRBJ2-2|NA|TRBV30
CAWEAGGSNTGELFF
TGTGCCTGGGAGGCGGGTGGGTCGAACACCGGGGAGCTGTTTTTT
>NA|TRBJ1-1|NA|TRBV14
CASSQDELWGTEAFF
TGTGCCAGCAGCCAAGACGAACTCTGGGGTACTGAAGCTTTCTTT
>NA|TRBJ1-5|NA|TRBV4-1
CASSQVQGYQPQHF
TGCGCCAGCAGCCAAGTTCAAGGGTATCAGCCCCAGCATTTT